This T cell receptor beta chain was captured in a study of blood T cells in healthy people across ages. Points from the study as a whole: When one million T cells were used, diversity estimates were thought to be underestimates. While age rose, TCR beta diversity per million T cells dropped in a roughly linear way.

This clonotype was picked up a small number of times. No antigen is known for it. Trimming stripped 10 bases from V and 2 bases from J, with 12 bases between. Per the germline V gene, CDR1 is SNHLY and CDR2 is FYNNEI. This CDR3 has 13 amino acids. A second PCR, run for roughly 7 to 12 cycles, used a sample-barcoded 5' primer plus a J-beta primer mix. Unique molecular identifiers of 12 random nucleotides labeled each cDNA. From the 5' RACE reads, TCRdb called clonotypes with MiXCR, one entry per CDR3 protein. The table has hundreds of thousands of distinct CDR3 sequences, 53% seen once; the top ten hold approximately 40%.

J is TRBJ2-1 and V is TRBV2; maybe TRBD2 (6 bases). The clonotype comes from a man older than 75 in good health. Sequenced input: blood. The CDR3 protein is CATFREPYNEQFF. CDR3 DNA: TGTGCCACCTTCCGGGAGCCCTACAATGAGCAGTTCTTC.